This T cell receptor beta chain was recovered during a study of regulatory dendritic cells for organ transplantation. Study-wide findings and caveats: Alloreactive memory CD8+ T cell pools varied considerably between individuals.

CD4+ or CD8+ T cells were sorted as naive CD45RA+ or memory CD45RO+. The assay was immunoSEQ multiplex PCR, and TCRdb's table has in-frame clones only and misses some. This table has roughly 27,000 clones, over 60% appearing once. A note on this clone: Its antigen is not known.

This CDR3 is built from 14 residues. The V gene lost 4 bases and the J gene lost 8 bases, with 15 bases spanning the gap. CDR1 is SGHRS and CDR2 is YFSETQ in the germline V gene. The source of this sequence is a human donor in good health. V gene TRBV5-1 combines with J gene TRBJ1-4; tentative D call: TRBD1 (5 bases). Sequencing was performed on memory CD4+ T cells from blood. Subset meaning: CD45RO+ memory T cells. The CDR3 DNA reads TGCGCCAGCAGCCCCCAGCGGGGGGAAGAAAAACTGTTTTTT. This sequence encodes CASSPQRGEEKLFF.